Each of the 20 T cell receptor beta chains below was sequenced from the same sample in a study of T cells in Graves' hyperthyroidism and ophthalmopathy (dated by TCRdb to about 2019). Library creation used multiplex PCR. The sequencer was an Illumina HiSeq 2000. The TCR beta CDR3 regions were amplified from the RNA transcripts. The TCR CDR3 was subjected to a first round of RT-PCR using the HTBI primer set and the Qiagen OneStep RT-PCR kit. TCRdb ran its own pipeline on the public reads, namely fastp trimming at Q25 and MiXCR clone calling, and kept in-frame beta chains. One record per CDR3 amino acid sequence lists the most common genes and DNA. The table for this sample lists around 350,000 distinct CDR3 sequences; approximately 19% of them were counted only once. Roughly 3.5% of the sample goes to the ten largest clones. Sequenced material: blood. Every receptor here comes from a woman between 18 and 29 years old with Graves' hyperthyroidism.

This clonotype was observed many times. This rearrangement joins TRBV7-2 to TRBJ1-2; D possibly corresponds to TRBD1 (6 bases). Germline CDR1 and CDR2: SGHTA and FQGNSA. The CDR3 contains 14 residues. With 3 bases removed from V and 4 bases from J, the gap between germline ends came to 12 bases. The CDR3: CASSFIDRSYGYTF. DNA for the CDR3: TGTGCCAGCAGCTTTATTGACAGGAGCTATGGCTACACCTTC. The complete variable domain, with remaining parts taken from reference TRBV7-2 and TRBJ1-2, reads GAGVSQSPSNKVTEKGKDVELRCDPISGHTALYWYRQSLGQGLEFLIYFQGNSAPDKSGLPSDRFSAERTGGSVSTLTIQRTQQEDSAVYLCASSFIDRSYGYTFGSGTRLTVV.

This clonotype was seen at least ten times. The chain employs TRBV12-3 or TRBV12-4 and TRBJ2-2; 7 bases agree with TRBD1. After removal of 5 bases from V and 4 bases from J, the junction contained 7 bases not matched to a gene. The CDR3 spans 15 residues. The CDR3 DNA sequence: TGTGCCAGCAGTACCCGGGACAGACTCACCGGGGAGCTGTTTTTT. Translation: CASSTRDRLTGELFF.

This clonotype was seen many times. The gene calls are TRBV12-5 and TRBJ1-1, with D possibly TRBD1 on 5 matching bases. The CDR3 has 14 amino acids. V was cut by 4 bases and J by 6 bases, with 15 bases left in between. CDR1 is LGHNT, CDR2 FRNRAP, per germline. The CDR3 protein is CASGSGPRGAEAFF. The CDR3 coding sequence is TGTGCTAGTGGTTCCGGGCCTCGGGGGGCTGAAGCTTTCTTT. Variable domain in full (rest from reference TRBV12-5 and TRBJ1-1): DARVTQTPRHKVTEMGQEVTMRCQPILGHNTVFWYRQTMMQGLELLAYFRNRAPLDDSGMPKDRFSAEMPDATLATLKIQPSEPRDSAVYFCASGSGPRGAEAFFGQGTRLTVV.

In its sample, this clonotype was seen many times. The rearrangement joins TRBV2 to TRBJ2-7; 7 nucleotides line up with TRBD2. V lost 3 bases, J lost 3 bases, and 8 bases stayed unmatched. Per germline, CDR1 SNHLY and CDR2 FYNNEI. The CDR3 runs to 15 residues. The CDR3 nucleotides read TGTGCCAGCAGTGATATGGGCGGGGGAAGCTACGAGCAGTACTTC. It is translated as CASSDMGGGSYEQYF.

This clonotype was detected many times. This chain uses TRBV24-1 with TRBJ2-3, with 7 bases identical to TRBD2. V dropped 5 bases and J dropped 2; count of bases not matched to a gene: 3. This CDR3 contains 14 residues. Germline CDR1 KGHDR, CDR2 SFDVKD. The CDR3 coding sequence is TGTGCCACCAGTGTAGCGGGTCCCACAGATACGCAGTATTTT. As protein: CATSVAGPTDTQYF.

This clonotype has a count of ten or more. Germline and junction disagree at one end, which may indicate a read error. The CDR3 DNA is TGTACCAGTAGTGACCTGAACACTGAAGCTTTCTTT. This translates into CTSSDLNTEAFF. The rearrangement links TRBV19 to TRBJ1-1; D ambiguous. CDR3 length equals 12 residues. The V gene's germline CDR1 is LNHDA and CDR2 SQIVND (reference sequence).

This clonotype was seen at least ten times. V is TRBV29-1 and J is TRBJ2-5; a weak D match, TRBD2 (6 bases). The V end lost 2 bases, the J end lost 5 bases, and 12 bases lay between the germline ends. The germline gives CDR1 SQVTM, CDR2 ANQGSEA. The length of the CDR3 is 13 residues. CDR3 protein: CSVETSFSETQYF. CDR3 DNA: TGCAGCGTTGAAACTAGCTTTTCGGAGACCCAGTACTTC.

This clonotype has at least ten counts. V is TRBV12-3 or TRBV12-4 and J is TRBJ1-1; maybe TRBD1 (6 bases). CDR3 size: 13 residues. Deletions cut 7 bases from V and 3 bases from J, with 12 bases between. This CDR3 reads CASKKGGDTEAFF. CDR3 coding DNA: TGTGCCAGCAAGAAGGGGGGGGACACTGAAGCTTTCTTT.

This sequence joins TRBV12-3 or TRBV12-4 and TRBJ2-7, with D possibly being TRBD1 (6 bases). Trimming took 3 bases from V and 5 from J, leaving 14 bases between them. The CDR3 runs 14 residues. CDR3 loop: CASSFSDRPHEQYF. The CDR3 DNA is TGTGCCAGCAGTTTTAGCGACAGGCCCCACGAGCAGTACTTC.

Many counts were recorded for this clonotype. The chain is built from TRBV6-2 or TRBV6-3 and TRBJ2-2, with 7 bases identical to TRBD2. The CDR3 is 20 residues long. The V and J ends lost 6 bases and 1 base, in that order; junction bases with no gene match: 20. Germline V gene data show CDR1 as MNHEY and CDR2 as SVGEGT. CDR3 nucleotides: TGTGCCAGCAGGCACCGACCCCGACTAGCACTCCGGAGGAACACCGGGGAGCTGTTTTTT. Protein sequence: CASRHRPRLALRRNTGELFF.

This clonotype has ten or more counts. The chain is built from TRBV6-5 and TRBJ1-5; D not resolved. The length of the CDR3 is 13 residues. V was pared by 8 bases and J by 2 bases, with 10 bases between. Germline assignment: CDR1 MNHEY and CDR2 SVGAGI. The CDR3, as DNA: TGTGCCAGCGGCCGTGGGGGCAATCAGCCCCAGCATTTT. Translation: CASGRGGNQPQHF.

This clonotype was detected many times. The chain carries TRBV12-3 or TRBV12-4 and TRBJ1-1; TRBD1 is a possible D gene (6 bases). V was pared by 5 bases and J by 0 bases, with 13 bases between. CDR3 length: 15 amino acids. The CDR3 bases are TGTGCCAGCAGTCCCCTTGGGGGCATGAACACTGAAGCTTTCTTT. Protein sequence: CASSPLGGMNTEAFF.

J is TRBJ1-5 and V is TRBV6-5, with 7 bases matching TRBD1. V shed 5 bases and J 5 bases; nucleotides not matched to a gene: 9. Per germline, CDR1 MNHEY and CDR2 SVGAGI. This CDR3 is 15 amino acids long. The CDR3 nucleotides are TGTGCCAGCAGTACCGACAGGGAGGGGGATCAGCCCCAGCATTTT. It yields the protein CASSTDREGDQPQHF.

The V call is TRBV13, the J call TRBJ1-6; D gene ambiguous. Germline V lookup: CDR1 PRHDT, CDR2 FYEKMQ (reference sequence). The CDR3 contains 20 residues. Trimming stripped 5 bases from V and 0 bases from J, with 23 bases between. This CDR3 is CASSPLRTHSLSSYNSPLHF. CDR3 nucleotides: TGTGCCAGCAGCCCCCTTAGAACGCACTCTCTCAGCTCCTATAATTCACCCCTCCACTTT.

This clonotype has at least ten counts. The chain employs TRBV20-1 and TRBJ1-1; no definite D call. Per the germline V gene, CDR1 is DFQATT and CDR2 is SNEGSKA (reference sequence). V was shortened by 6 bases and J by 3 bases, with 11 bases between the two germline ends. The CDR3 covers 12 residues. CDR3 in amino acids: CSATRSYTEAFF. As DNA, the CDR3 is TGCAGTGCAACTAGAAGCTACACTGAAGCTTTCTTT.

The genes are TRBV20-1 and TRBJ1-2; 9 bases are shared with TRBD1. This CDR3 spans 14 amino acids. Germline values: CDR1 DFQATT, CDR2 SNEGSKA (reference sequence). Trimming cost V 4 bases and J 2 bases; bases outside gene matches: 5. The CDR3 region is CSAIHRGQNYGYTF. In DNA form, the CDR3 reads TGCAGTGCTATACACAGGGGGCAAAACTATGGCTACACCTTC.

Ten or more counts support this clonotype. The V gene is TRBV6-4, the J gene TRBJ2-4, with 8 bases that match TRBD1. The V gene's germline CDR1 is MRHNA and CDR2 SNTAGT. V was pared by 6 bases and J by 0 bases, with 16 bases of the junction left unmatched. The CDR3 is made up of 19 amino acids. CDR3 protein: CASRPGQVAVRLAKNIQYF. The CDR3 DNA follows: TGTGCCAGCAGACCGGGACAGGTCGCGGTGAGGCTAGCCAAAAACATTCAGTACTTC.

In its sample, this clonotype was seen many times. This rearrangement joins TRBV30 to TRBJ1-1, with no clear D. Trimming removed 0 bases at V and 0 bases at J, with 8 bases between. CDR1 and CDR2 (germline): GTSNPN, SVGIG (reference sequence). The CDR3 runs to 14 residues. The CDR3 protein is CAWSVGRMNTEAFF. The CDR3 DNA follows: TGTGCCTGGAGTGTCGGGCGGATGAACACTGAAGCTTTCTTT. The full variable domain, rest sourced from reference TRBV30 and TRBJ1-1, is SQTIHQWPATLVQPVGSPLSLECTVEGTSNPNLYWYRQAAGRGLQLLFYSVGIGQISSEVPQNLSASRPQDRQFILSSKKLLLSDSGFYLCAWSVGRMNTEAFFGQGTRLTVV.

This chain joins TRBV28 and TRBJ1-3; tentatively, D is TRBD1 (6 bases). Looked up from germline, CDR1 is MDHEN and CDR2 is SYDVKM. The V end lost 5 bases, the J end lost 0 bases, and 14 bases lay between the germline ends. This CDR3 is built from 16 residues. The CDR3 reads CASSTLSTGSGNTIYF. The CDR3 region has the DNA TGTGCCAGCAGTACCCTTTCGACAGGCTCTGGAAACACCATATATTTT.

In this sample, this clonotype turned up many times. The chain carries TRBV9 and TRBJ2-7; tentative D call: TRBD1 (6 bases). This CDR3 is 13 amino acids long. The germline V gene has CDR1 SGDLS and CDR2 YYNGEE. Trimming pared 1 base from V and 6 bases from J, leaving 11 bases between. The CDR3 here is CASSVQGLGEQYF. CDR3 DNA: TGTGCCAGCAGCGTACAGGGGCTGGGCGAGCAGTACTTC.